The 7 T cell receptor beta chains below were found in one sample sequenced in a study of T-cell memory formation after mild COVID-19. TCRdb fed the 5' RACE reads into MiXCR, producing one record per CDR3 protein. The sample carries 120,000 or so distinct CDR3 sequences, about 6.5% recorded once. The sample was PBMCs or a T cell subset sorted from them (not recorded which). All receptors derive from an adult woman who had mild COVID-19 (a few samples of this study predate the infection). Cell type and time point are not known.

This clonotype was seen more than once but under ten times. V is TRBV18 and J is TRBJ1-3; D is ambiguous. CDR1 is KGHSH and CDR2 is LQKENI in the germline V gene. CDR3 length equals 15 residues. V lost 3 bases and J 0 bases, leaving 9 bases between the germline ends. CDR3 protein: CASSPGTLSGNTIYF. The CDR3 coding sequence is TGTGCCAGCTCACCGGGTACACTCTCTGGAAACACCATATATTTT.

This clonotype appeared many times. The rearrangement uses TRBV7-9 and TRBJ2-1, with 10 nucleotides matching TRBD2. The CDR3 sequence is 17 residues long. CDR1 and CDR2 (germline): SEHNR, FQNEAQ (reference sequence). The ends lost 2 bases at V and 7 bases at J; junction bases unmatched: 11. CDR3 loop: CASSLFGSLAGPNEQFF. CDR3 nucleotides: TGTGCCAGCAGCTTATTCGGCTCACTAGCGGGACCAAATGAGCAGTTCTTC.

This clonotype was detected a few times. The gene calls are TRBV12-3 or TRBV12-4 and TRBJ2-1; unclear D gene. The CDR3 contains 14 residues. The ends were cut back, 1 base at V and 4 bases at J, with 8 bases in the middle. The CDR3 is CASSLGPLYNEQFF. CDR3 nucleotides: TGTGCCAGCAGTTTAGGCCCTCTTTACAATGAGCAGTTCTTC.

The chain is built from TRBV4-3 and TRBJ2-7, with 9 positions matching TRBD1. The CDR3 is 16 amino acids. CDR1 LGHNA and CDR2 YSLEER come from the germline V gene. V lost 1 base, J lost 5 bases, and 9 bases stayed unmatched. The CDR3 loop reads CASSQGPGTGQNEQYF. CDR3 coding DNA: TGCGCCAGCAGCCAAGGACCAGGGACAGGGCAAAACGAGCAGTACTTC.

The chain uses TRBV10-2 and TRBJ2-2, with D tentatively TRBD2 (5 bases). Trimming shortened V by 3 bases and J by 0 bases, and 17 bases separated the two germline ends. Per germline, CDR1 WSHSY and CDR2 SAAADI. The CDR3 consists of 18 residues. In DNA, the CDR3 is TGCGCCAGCAGTGAAATCGGCGGGCGGGCTTCGAACACCGGGGAGCTGTTTTTT. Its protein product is CASSEIGGRASNTGELFF.

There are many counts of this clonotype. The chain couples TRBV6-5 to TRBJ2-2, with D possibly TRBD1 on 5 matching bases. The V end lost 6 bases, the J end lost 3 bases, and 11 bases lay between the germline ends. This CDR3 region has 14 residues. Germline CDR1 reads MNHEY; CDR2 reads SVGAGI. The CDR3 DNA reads TGTGCCAGCAGCCCACCAGGGTACACCGGGGAGCTGTTTTTT. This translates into CASSPPGYTGELFF.

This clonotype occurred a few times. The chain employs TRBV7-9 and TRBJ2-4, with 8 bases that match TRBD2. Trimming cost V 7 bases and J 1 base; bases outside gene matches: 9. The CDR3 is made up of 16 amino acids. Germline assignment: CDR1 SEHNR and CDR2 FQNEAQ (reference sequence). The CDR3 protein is CASIPPGGGAKNIQYF. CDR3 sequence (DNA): TGTGCCAGCATCCCCCCTGGCGGGGGGGCCAAAAACATTCAGTACTTC.